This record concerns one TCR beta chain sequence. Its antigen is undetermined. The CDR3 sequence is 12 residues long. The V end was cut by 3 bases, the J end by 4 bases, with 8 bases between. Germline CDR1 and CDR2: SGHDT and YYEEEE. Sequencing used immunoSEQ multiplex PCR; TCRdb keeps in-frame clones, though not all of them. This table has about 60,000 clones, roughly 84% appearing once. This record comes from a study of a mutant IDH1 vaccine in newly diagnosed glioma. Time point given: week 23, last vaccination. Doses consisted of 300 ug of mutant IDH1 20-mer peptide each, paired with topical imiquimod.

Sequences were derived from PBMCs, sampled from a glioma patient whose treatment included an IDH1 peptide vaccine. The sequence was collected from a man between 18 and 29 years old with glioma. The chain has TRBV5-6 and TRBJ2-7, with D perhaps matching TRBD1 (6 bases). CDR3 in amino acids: CASSWGRYEQYF. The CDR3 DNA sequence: TGTGCCAGCAGCTGGGGGCGGTACGAGCAGTACTTC.